This T cell receptor (beta chain) was observed in a study of regulatory T cells in long-lasting Graves disease. The sample holds a few counts of this clonotype. No antigen is known for it. A read error is likely here: a far larger clone is one base away. Library construction for TCR beta used iRepertoire HTBI primers and Arm-PCR of CDR3 regions. TCRdb fed the multiplex PCR reads into MiXCR, producing one record per CDR3 protein. Of roughly 400,000 distinct CDR3 sequences in the sample, around a fifth were seen once. Specified time point: persistent/refractory GD, antithyroid drugs over 5 years with positive TRAb. PBMC-extracted RNA yielded the TCR library. The patient group derived from an endocrinology department in Xi'an, China. The CDR3 consists of 14 residues. Trimming stripped 5 bases from V and 7 bases from J, with 18 bases between. Study outcomes and limitations: Few sampled subjects may have lowered accuracy. Sampling was limited to peripheral blood rather than thyroid tissue. Newly diagnosed Graves' patients had higher TCR diversity than persistent ones.

The sample here was peripheral blood mononuclear cells (PBMCs), taken when the disease was refractory, from a patient treated with antithyroid drugs. This clonotype was obtained from a female donor with Graves disease. The gene calls are TRBV12-3 or TRBV12-4 and TRBJ2-7, with D unclear. The DNA of the CDR3 is TGTGCCAGCAGTGATCGGCCCCCCGGATCGGAGCAGTACTTC. Its translation: CASSDRPPGSEQYF.